The 31 T cell receptor beta chains below all came from one sample that was sequenced in a study of PD-1 blockade in classical Hodgkin lymphoma. Relapse after autologous stem cell transplantation occurred in every patient, and brentuximab vedotin exposure varied. The table came from immunoSEQ multiplex PCR; TCRdb's copy has only in-frame clones and leaves some out. The sample has tens of thousands of clones; around 78% are singletons. The sample consisted of peripheral blood mononuclear cells (PBMCs), taken at baseline. The receptors originated from a human donor with classical Hodgkin lymphoma.

The genes are TRBV2 and TRBJ2-7; 7 nucleotides agree with TRBD1. The CDR3 contains 12 residues. V gave up 7 bases and J gave up 5 bases; unmatched junction bases: 5. In germline, CDR1 is SNHLY, CDR2 FYNNEI. CDR3: CASKRQGHEQYF. The CDR3 DNA reads as TGTGCCAGCAAAAGACAGGGTCACGAGCAGTACTTC.

This CDR3 reads CASSLGSGDIFDSPLHF. The CDR3 nucleotides are TGCGCCAGCAGCTTGGGGTCTGGGGATATATTCGATTCACCCCTCCACTTT. The genes are TRBV5-1 and TRBJ1-6; D is ambiguous. The CDR3 loop spans 17 amino acids. Germline loops: CDR1 SGHRS, CDR2 YFSETQ. V was trimmed by 0 bases and J by 8 bases, leaving 18 bases between them.

In this sample, this clone turned up many times. V is TRBV7-2 and J is TRBJ1-6; D unresolved. CDR3 length equals 18 residues. CDR1 and CDR2 (germline): SGHTA, FQGNSA. V gave up 4 bases and J gave up 7 bases, with 23 bases separating them. The DNA for the CDR3 is TGTGCCAGCAGCTCGCCTTTAGATCCGGGCCCAACAAATTCACCCCTCCACTTT. Translation gives CASSSPLDPGPTNSPLHF. The whole variable domain, remainder taken from reference TRBV7-2 and TRBJ1-6, is GAGVSQSPSNKVTEKGKDVELRCDPISGHTALYWYRQSLGQGLEFLIYFQGNSAPDKSGLPSDRFSAERTGGSVSTLTIQRTQQEDSAVYLCASSSPLDPGPTNSPLHFGNGTRLTVT.

This chain uses TRBV29-1 with TRBJ1-4; D is uncertain. CDR3 length: 16 residues. CDR1 is SQVTM, CDR2 ANQGSEA, per germline. V was clipped by 0 bases and J by 6 bases, with 17 bases between them. The CDR3 DNA is TGCAGCGTTGAAGATCTTCTGGCCGTAAACGATGAAAAACTGTTTTTT. It translates to CSVEDLLAVNDEKLFF.

The CDR3 here is CSVVRSGYGYTF. Here the CDR3 DNA reads TGCAGCGTTGTGAGGAGCGGCTATGGCTACACCTTC. V is TRBV29-1 and J is TRBJ1-2, with D unresolved. CDR1 is SQVTM and CDR2 is ANQGSEA in the germline V gene. Between the trimmed V and J ends, which lost 4 bases and 4 bases, there was a span of 10 bases. The CDR3 contains 12 residues.

CDR3 DNA sequence: TGTGCCACCCCCAGACAGGGGGCAGGGGATAAGACTGAAGCTTTCTTT. Amino acids: CATPRQGAGDKTEAFF. This chain links TRBV25-1 with TRBJ1-1; 10 bases fit TRBD1. The CDR3 runs to 16 residues. Germline-derived CDR1 and CDR2 are MGHDK and SYGVNS. J lost 5 bases, V lost 10 bases, and 16 bases had no gene match.

The chain carries TRBV21-1 and TRBJ2-1. TRBV21-1 is flagged as a pseudogene. The CDR3 runs to 12 residues. The CDR3 region is CASSPRDAKQFF. The CDR3 DNA is TGTGCCAGCAGCCCTCGGGACGCCAAGCAGTTCTTC.

The V call is TRBV7-2, the J call TRBJ2-7; D gene uncertain. V was clipped by 1 base and J by 2 bases, with 3 bases between them. This CDR3 has 12 residues. Per germline, CDR1 SGHTA and CDR2 FQGNSA. As DNA, the CDR3 is TGTGCCAGCAGCTTAGTTCCCTACGAGCAGTACTTC. This encodes CASSLVPYEQYF.

The rearrangement links TRBV30 to TRBJ1-6; 8 nucleotides align to TRBD1. CDR1 and CDR2 from the germline V gene are GTSNPN and SVGIG (reference sequence). CDR3 length: 14 residues. Trimming at V came to 1 base and at J to 5 bases, leaving 1 base not matched to a gene. CDR3 nucleotide sequence: TGTGCCTGGAGTGGGGGACAGGATAATTCACCCCTCCACTTT. Translation: CAWSGGQDNSPLHF.

This chain links TRBV19 with TRBJ1-1; D unresolved. The CDR3 extends over 13 amino acids. V lost 1 base, J lost 2 bases, and 5 bases lay in between. The germline V gene has CDR1 LNHDA and CDR2 SQIVND (reference sequence). The chain's CDR3 is CASSIGPNTEAFF. The CDR3 DNA follows: TGTGCCAGTAGTATAGGACCCAACACTGAAGCTTTCTTT.

There are many counts of this clone. This CDR3 is CAWAALYGSSGNTIYF. Here the CDR3 DNA reads TGTGCCTGGGCCGCACTGTACGGCAGCAGTGGAAACACCATATATTTT. V usage is TRBV30 and J usage is TRBJ1-3; D gene unclear. V was cut by 5 bases and J by 3 bases, with 20 bases left in between. Germline CDR1 GTSNPN, CDR2 SVGIG (reference sequence). The CDR3 consists of 16 residues.

CDR3 amino acids: CASKQGYGYTF. The CDR3 DNA is TGTGCCAGCAAACAGGGCTATGGCTACACCTTC. V and J are TRBV6-5 and TRBJ1-2; possible D gene TRBD1, 6 bases. Looked up from germline, CDR1 is MNHEY and CDR2 is SVGAGI. The CDR3 has 11 amino acids. Trimming left V 7 bases short and J 4 bases short, with 7 bases between.

This sequence joins TRBV11-2 and TRBJ2-3; TRBD2 matches at 8 bases. After removal of 5 bases from V and 0 bases from J, the junction contained 7 bases not matched to a gene. The CDR3 spans 16 residues. Germline-derived CDR1 and CDR2 are SGHAT and FQNNGV. In DNA, the CDR3 is TGTGCCAGCAGCCCTTTAGCGGGGCTTAGCACAGATACGCAGTATTTT. It yields the protein CASSPLAGLSTDTQYF.

The chain carries TRBV7-9 and TRBJ1-2, with TRBD1 matching 8 bases. CDR1 and CDR2 (germline): SEHNR, FQNEAQ (reference sequence). This CDR3 is built from 16 residues. V lost 1 base to trimming and J lost 3 bases; unmatched junction nucleotides: 7. CDR3 amino acids: CASSLGQGAFDYGYTF. CDR3 sequence (DNA): TGTGCCAGCAGCTTAGGGCAGGGGGCTTTCGACTATGGCTACACCTTC.

This clone was seen only once. V usage is TRBV21-1 and J usage is TRBJ2-6. TRBV21-1 represents a pseudogene. This CDR3 is built from 17 residues. DNA of the CDR3: TGTGCCAGCAGCAAGCCGAGTCGGAAAACTGGGGCCAACGTCCTGACTTTC. Translating it yields CASSKPSRKTGANVLTF.

V gene TRBV2 combines with J gene TRBJ2-4; 15 positions match TRBD2. Germline V lookup: CDR1 SNHLY, CDR2 FYNNEI. V was pared by 10 bases and J by 0 bases, with 7 bases of the junction left unmatched. The CDR3 consists of 17 residues. The CDR3 sequence: CAIPRTSGGVAKNIQYF. The CDR3 DNA follows: TGTGCCATTCCACGGACTAGCGGGGGGGTAGCCAAAAACATTCAGTACTTC.

This chain connects TRBV30 to TRBJ2-3; possible D gene TRBD2, 6 bases. This CDR3 has 14 residues. The V and J ends lost 4 bases and 6 bases respectively, with 17 bases between them. CDR1 GTSNPN and CDR2 SVGIG come from the germline V gene (reference sequence). The CDR3 DNA sequence: TGTGCCTGGACGCCGGGACGGGGGATGGATACGCAGTATTTT. Amino acid sequence: CAWTPGRGMDTQYF.

This sequence joins TRBV5-1 and TRBJ1-1; the D is unclear. Germline V gene sequence: CDR1 SGHRS, CDR2 YFSETQ. The germline V and J ends were trimmed by 2 bases and 1 base, with 6 bases remaining between them. This CDR3 region has 13 residues. CDR3 in amino acids: CASSFPGNTEAFF. The DNA of the CDR3 is TGCGCCAGCAGCTTCCCCGGGAACACTGAAGCTTTCTTT.

The gene calls are TRBV9 and TRBJ2-2; 10 nucleotides agree with TRBD2. The CDR3 is 17 amino acids. From germline, CDR1 is SGDLS and CDR2 YYNGEE. V lost 4 bases to trimming and J lost 4 bases; unmatched junction nucleotides: 10. The CDR3 DNA follows: TGTGCCAGCAGCCCCTTAAGCGGGGGGGCTATCACCGGGGAGCTGTTTTTT. Amino acid sequence: CASSPLSGGAITGELFF. The full variable domain, its missing parts supplied by reference TRBV9 and TRBJ2-2, is DSGVTQTPKHLITATGQRVTLRCSPRSGDLSVYWYQQSLDQGLQFLIQYYNGEERAKGNILERFSAQQFPDLHSELNLSSLELGDSALYFCASSPLSGGAITGELFFGEGSRLTVL.

This rearrangement joins TRBV10-3 to TRBJ2-2; the match to TRBD1 covers 9 bases. CDR1 is ENHRY and CDR2 is SYGVKD in the germline V gene. V lost 6 bases to trimming and J lost 1 base; unmatched junction nucleotides: 6. The CDR3 has 16 residues. The CDR3 nucleotides are TGTGCCATCAGGTTACCGGGACAGGGGAACACCGGGGAGCTGTTTTTT. Encoded protein: CAIRLPGQGNTGELFF.

The CDR3 protein is CASFQGRGARETQYF. Written as DNA, the CDR3 is TGTGCCAGCTTTCAAGGGAGAGGGGCGCGAGAGACCCAGTACTTC. V gene TRBV2 combines with J gene TRBJ2-5, with D possibly being TRBD1 or TRBD2 (5 bases each). This CDR3 has 15 residues. In germline, CDR1 is SNHLY, CDR2 FYNNEI. The V gene lost 8 bases and the J gene lost 4 bases, with 20 bases spanning the gap. Full variable domain (remainder filled in from reference TRBV2 and TRBJ2-5): EPEVTQTPSHQVTQMGQEVILRCVPISNHLYFYWYRQILGQKVEFLVSFYNNEISEKSEIFDDQFSVERPDGSNFTLKIRSTKLEDSAMYFCASFQGRGARETQYFGPGTRLLVL.

This clone was seen more than once but under ten times. The chain combines TRBV19 with TRBJ1-6; D is possibly TRBD1 (5 bases). CDR1 LNHDA and CDR2 SQIVND come from the germline V gene (reference sequence). The CDR3 has 14 amino acids. Trimming removed 5 bases at V and 4 bases at J, with 9 bases between. CDR3 sequence: CASSDGGYNSPLHF. The DNA of the CDR3 is TGTGCCAGTAGTGATGGGGGGTATAATTCACCCCTCCACTTT.

This chain connects TRBV13 to TRBJ1-2; a weak D match, TRBD1 (6 bases). CDR3 length equals 15 residues. Trimming took off 0 bases at V and 3 bases at J, with 11 bases between the two ends. Germline V gene lookup returns CDR1 PRHDT and CDR2 FYEKMQ (reference sequence). The CDR3 region has the DNA TGTGCCAGCAGCTTAGGAGGGGGTACGTACTATGGCTACACCTTC. This gives the protein CASSLGGGTYYGYTF.

V gene TRBV10-3 combines with J gene TRBJ2-5, with D perhaps given as TRBD1 or TRBD2 (5 bases each). Gene TRBJ2-7 matches the end of the DNA better, so the J call may be wrong. Looked up from germline, CDR1 is ENHRY and CDR2 is SYGVKD. CDR3 length equals 14 residues. CDR3 residues: CAISTGRGSHEQYF. In DNA form, the CDR3 reads TGTGCCATCAGTACGGGACGGGGAAGCCACGAGCAGTACTTC.

This clone turned up a few times. V is TRBV7-9 and J is TRBJ2-1; D gene uncertain. The CDR3 contains 15 residues. The V end was cut by 1 base, the J end by 6 bases, with 13 bases between. Germline CDR1 is SEHNR and CDR2 is FQNEAQ (reference sequence). CDR3 region: CASSLGSIGANEQFF. The CDR3 region has the DNA TGTGCCAGCAGCTTAGGAAGTATCGGTGCCAATGAGCAGTTCTTC.

This chain joins TRBV4-3 and TRBJ2-1; D is unclear. The CDR3 sequence is 15 residues long. Germline loops: CDR1 LGHNA, CDR2 YSLEER. Deletions cut 0 bases from V and 7 bases from J, with 13 bases between. The CDR3 nucleotides read TGCGCCAGCAGCCAAGACGGACGATTAGGGAATGAGCAGTTCTTC. Amino acid sequence: CASSQDGRLGNEQFF.

This chain uses TRBV4-3 with TRBJ1-6, with 8 bases aligning to TRBD1. The junction had 5 bases not matched to a gene; V was cut back by 2 bases and J by 5 bases. The CDR3 totals 16 residues. Germline V lookup: CDR1 LGHNA, CDR2 YSLEER. CDR3 region: CASSQTTGQDNSPLHF. The CDR3 DNA reads TGCGCCAGCAGCCAAACTACGGGACAGGATAATTCACCCCTCCACTTT.

To note about this clone: Other DNA variants within this sample encode the same CDR3. The chain is built from TRBV29-1 and TRBJ2-2; D is undetermined. This CDR3 region has 14 residues. CDR1 and CDR2 from the germline V gene are SQVTM and ANQGSEA. Trimming took 6 bases from V and 0 from J, leaving 11 bases between them. In DNA form, the CDR3 reads TGCAGCGTCTGTACTCACGCGAACACCGGGGAGCTGTTTTTT. This encodes CSVCTHANTGELFF.

The chain couples TRBV2 to TRBJ2-7, with D unclear. CDR1 is SNHLY and CDR2 is FYNNEI in the germline V gene. V dropped 5 bases and J dropped 4 bases, with 9 bases sitting between them. CDR3 length equals 12 residues. The CDR3 reads CASSLDTYEQYF. For the CDR3, the DNA is TGTGCCAGCAGTCTTGACACGTACGAGCAGTACTTC.

The CDR3 protein is CASSEIGVITDTQYF. CDR3 coding DNA: TGTGCCAGCAGTGAGATCGGAGTGATCACAGATACGCAGTATTTT. This sequence joins TRBV2 and TRBJ2-3, with no clear D. CDR3 length: 15 amino acids. The germline CDR1 and CDR2 sequences are SNHLY and FYNNEI. Trimming pared 3 bases from V and 2 bases from J, leaving 12 bases between.

This chain uses TRBV5-1 with TRBJ2-4; 7 nucleotides line up with TRBD1. CDR1 SGHRS and CDR2 YFSETQ come from the germline V gene. The CDR3 has 15 amino acids. V was clipped by 2 bases and J by 12 bases; unmatched bases: 14. CDR3 amino acids: CASSFRDSPRESQYF. The CDR3 bases are TGCGCCAGCAGCTTCCGGGACAGCCCTCGGGAAAGTCAGTACTTC.